This is a list of T cell receptor beta chains from one sample in a study of blood T cell repertoires in COVID-19. Data came from immunoSEQ multiplex PCR; TCRdb stores just in-frame clones and leaves some out. There are about 90,000 clones in the sample; 75% to 90% occur only once, and 1.5% to 2% lies in the top ten. Sequencing was carried out using peripheral blood. These receptors were taken from a man older than 75 with acute or convalescent COVID-19. The CDR3 runs from the conserved cysteine through the conserved F or W. A D gene is named only where the DNA matches it firmly. Not every row has a clone size; where given, it reads once, few, many or a size class.

-,-,TRBJ1-5,TRBV5-1,CASSLDSPNYQPQHF,TGCGCCAGCAGCTTGGACAGTCCAAACTATCAGCCCCAGCATTTT
-,-,TRBJ1-3,TRBV30,CAWSVGIPFSGNTIYF,TGTGCCTGGAGTGTCGGGATCCCCTTCTCTGGAAACACCATATATTTT
-,-,TRBJ1-6,TRBV19,CASSNRGSNSPLHF,TGTGCCAGTAGCAATCGGGGGAGCAATTCACCCCTCCACTTT
-,-,TRBJ1-1,TRBV4-3,CASSQDRTAEAFF,TGCGCCAGCAGCCAAGATCGCACAGCAGAAGCTTTCTTT
-,TRBD1,TRBJ2-5,TRBV25-1,CASSRDSHQETQYF,TGTGCCAGCTCCCGGGACAGCCACCAAGAGACCCAGTACTTC
few,-,TRBJ1-4,TRBV11-2,CASSPGRGEKLFF,TGTGCCAGCAGCCCGGGGAGGGGTGAAAAACTGTTTTTT
-,-,TRBJ1-4,TRBV6-1,CASSEGRGLNEKLFF,TGTGCCAGCAGTGAAGGTCGAGGGCTAAATGAAAAACTGTTTTTT
-,-,TRBJ2-7,TRBV3-1/TRBV3-2,CASSQQRLGRPYEQYF,TGTGCCAGCAGCCAACAACGATTGGGCAGACCCTACGAGCAGTACTTC
-,-,TRBJ2-2,TRBV4-3,CASSQGALRGELFF,TGCGCCAGCAGCCAAGGCGCTTTACGGGGAGAGCTGTTTTTT
-,TRBD1,TRBJ2-7,TRBV7-9,CASSPLLGDSSYEQYF,TGTGCCAGCAGCCCGCTACTCGGGGACAGTTCCTACGAGCAGTACTTC
-,-,TRBJ2-3,TRBV14,CASSQDTREPLDTQYF,TGTGCCAGCAGCCAAGATACTCGGGAACCTTTGGATACGCAGTATTTT
-,-,TRBJ1-1,TRBV7-2,CASSLDKNTEAFF,TGTGCCAGCAGCCTGGACAAGAACACTGAAGCTTTCTTT
-,-,TRBJ2-5,TRBV5-4,CASSSAGTQYF,TGTGCCAGCAGCTCCGCAGGGACCCAGTACTTC
once,TRBD1,TRBJ2-3,TRBV29-1,CSVSPTGDPTDTQYF,TGCAGCGTGAGTCCGACAGGGGACCCCACAGATACGCAGTATTTT
-,TRBD1,TRBJ1-5,TRBV7-2,CASSLSTGSGQPQHF,TGTGCCAGCAGCCTATCGACAGGGTCGGGTCAGCCCCAGCATTTT
-,TRBD2,TRBJ2-7,TRBV7-9,CASSPSGVAYEQYF,TGTGCCAGCAGCCCTAGCGGGGTCGCCTACGAGCAGTACTTC
-,-,TRBJ2-5,TRBV7-2,CASSSSGYQETQYF,TGTGCCAGCAGCTCCAGCGGGTATCAAGAGACCCAGTACTTC
-,-,TRBJ2-7,TRBV5-1,CASSLASDSYEQYF,TGCGCCAGCAGCTTGGCCAGCGACAGCTACGAGCAGTACTTC
once,TRBD1,TRBJ2-7,TRBV27,CASSFQGQGSSYEQYF,TGTGCCAGCAGTTTTCAGGGACAGGGGTCCTCCTACGAGCAGTACTTC
-,-,TRBJ1-5,TRBV6-1,CASGEQGNNQPQHF,TGTGCCAGCGGTGAGCAGGGGAACAATCAGCCCCAGCATTTT
-,TRBD1,TRBJ2-1,TRBV7-3,CASSPGQGAGEQFF,TGTGCCAGCAGCCCGGGACAGGGGGCCGGTGAGCAGTTCTTC
-,-,TRBJ2-7,TRBV7-2,CASSLAGPSYEQYF,TGTGCCAGCAGCTTGGCGGGACCATCCTACGAGCAGTACTTC
-,-,TRBJ1-5,TRBV28,CASSTKRGQHF,TGTGCCAGCAGCACTAAACGGGGGCAGCATTTT
-,-,TRBJ2-1,TRBV5-1,CASSYTTGTYNEQFF,TGCGCCAGCAGTTATACCACCGGGACCTACAATGAGCAGTTCTTC
-,TRBD2,TRBJ2-1,TRBV5-6,CASSLGSGAEQFF,TGTGCCAGCAGCTTGGGTAGCGGGGCTGAGCAGTTCTTC
-,TRBD1,TRBJ1-6,TRBV7-9,CASSDATGGNSPLHF,TGTGCCAGCAGCGACGCGACAGGGGGGAATTCACCCCTCCACTTT
-,-,TRBJ1-1,TRBV28,CASRQIMNTEAFF,TGTGCCAGCAGACAGATAATGAACACTGAAGCTTTCTTT
-,-,TRBJ2-1,TRBV2,CASSGGNFYNEQFF,TGTGCCAGCAGCGGCGGGAATTTTTACAATGAGCAGTTCTTC
-,TRBD1,TRBJ2-7,TRBV25-1,CASSDVNRGKHEQYF,TGTGCCAGCAGTGACGTTAACAGGGGGAAGCACGAGCAGTACTTC
-,-,TRBJ1-3,TRBV18,CASSPSRSSGNTIYF,TGTGCCAGCTCACCAAGCCGGAGCTCTGGAAACACCATATATTTT
few,TRBD1,TRBJ2-1,TRBV19,CASSSRTQGVLYNEQFF,TGTGCCAGTAGTTCCAGGACACAGGGGGTTCTCTACAATGAGCAGTTCTTC
-,-,TRBJ2-1,TRBV6-5,CASTAGLPSYNEQFF,TGTGCCAGCACCGCCGGACTCCCCTCCTACAATGAGCAGTTCTTC
-,TRBD1,TRBJ2-3,TRBV5-1,CASSVPGQGATDTQYF,TGCGCCAGCAGCGTGCCCGGGCAGGGGGCAACAGATACGCAGTATTTT
-,-,TRBJ1-6,TRBV27,CASSLAGTSSYNSPLHF,TGTGCCAGCAGTTTGGCAGGGACAAGCTCCTATAATTCACCCCTCCACTTT
-,TRBD2,TRBJ2-7,TRBV6-2/TRBV6-3,CASSAGLAGVSEQYF,TGTGCCAGCAGTGCAGGACTAGCGGGAGTTAGTGAGCAGTACTTC
-,-,TRBJ2-2,TRBV5-1,CASSPDSAGTGELFF,TGCGCCAGCAGCCCGGACAGCGCGGGCACCGGGGAGCTGTTTTTT
-,-,TRBJ2-7,TRBV27,CASSSLATDAGPSYEQYF,TGTGCCAGCAGTTCCCTGGCGACGGATGCGGGTCCGTCCTACGAGCAGTACTTC
-,-,TRBJ1-6,TRBV15,CATSRDWSGDSPLHF,TGTGCCACCAGCAGAGATTGGTCCGGGGATTCACCCCTCCACTTT
few,-,TRBJ2-3,TRBV11-2,CASSLAGERTDTQYF,TGTGCCAGCAGCTTAGCGGGAGAACGCACAGATACGCAGTATTTT
-,-,TRBJ2-3,TRBV5-6,CASSFISADTQYF,TGTGCCAGCAGCTTTATTTCCGCAGATACGCAGTATTTT
-,TRBD2,TRBJ2-7,TRBV11-2,CASSPRTSGRLYEQYF,TGTGCCAGCAGCCCAAGGACTAGCGGGAGACTATACGAGCAGTACTTC
-,TRBD1,TRBJ1-5,TRBV6-5,CASSPGQGVIQPQHF,TGTGCCAGCAGCCCGGGACAGGGGGTAATTCAGCCCCAGCATTTT